The 8 T cell receptor beta chains presented below share a single source sample, sequenced in a study of T cells in Graves' hyperthyroidism and ophthalmopathy. Researchers took RNA transcripts and amplified the TCR beta CDR3 regions from them. The TCR CDR3 first-round RT-PCR relied on the HTBI primer set. TCRdb reprocessed the multiplex PCR reads with MiXCR, giving one entry per CDR3 protein. The data hold about 350,000 distinct CDR3 sequences, with 15% to 20% observed a single time. The material sequenced was blood. Receptor source: a woman aged 40 to 50 with Graves' ophthalmopathy.

Many counts were recorded for this clonotype. The V and J genes are TRBV6-5 and TRBJ1-2; D gene uncertain. The V and J ends lost 0 bases and 5 bases respectively, with 13 bases between them. Germline CDR1 and CDR2: MNHEY and SVGAGI. This CDR3 has 15 residues. Here the CDR3 DNA reads TGTGCCAGCAGTTACTCGGCCAGAGAGGGTTATGGCTACACCTTC. This codes for CASSYSAREGYGYTF.

About this clonotype: One end of the junction does not line up with germline, which may come from a read error. The J gene is TRBJ1-1, the V gene TRBV28; D might be TRBD1 (5 bases). The germline V gene encodes CDR1 MDHEN and CDR2 SYDVKM. This CDR3 is built from 12 residues. CDR3 nucleotides: TGTGTCAGCCGGGGGACGGTCCATGAAGCTTTCTTT. Translation gives CVSRGTVHEAFF. Drawing the rest from reference TRBV28 and TRBJ1-1, the complete variable domain is DVKVTQSSRYLVKRTGEKVFLECVQDMDHENMFWYRQDPGLGLRLIYFSYDVKMKEKGDIPEGYSVSREKKERFSLILESASTNQTSMYLCVSRGTVHEAFFGQGTRLTVV.

The chain joins TRBV20-1 to TRBJ1-2; a weak D match, TRBD1 (5 bases). V dropped 1 base and J dropped 4 bases, with 13 bases sitting between them. Germline lookup yields CDR1 DFQATT and CDR2 SNEGSKA (reference sequence). The CDR3 totals 14 residues. The CDR3 coding sequence is TGCAGTGCTAGAGTCGGAGGGGCGAGCTATGGCTACACCTTC. Protein: CSARVGGASYGYTF.

Ten or more counts support this clonotype. V and J are TRBV29-1 and TRBJ1-3, with TRBD1 matching 9 bases. Germline CDR1 and CDR2: SQVTM and ANQGSEA. The CDR3 is made up of 14 amino acids. V lost 7 bases, J lost 3 bases, and 7 bases stayed unmatched. The CDR3 DNA is TGCAGCGCTCTACCGGGACAGGGTGGAAACACCATATATTTT. Translated, it gives CSALPGQGGNTIYF.

This clonotype was recorded at least ten times. The genes are TRBV12-3 or TRBV12-4 and TRBJ1-3; possible D gene TRBD1, 6 bases. CDR3 length: 15 residues. Between the trimmed V and J ends, which lost 3 bases and 4 bases, there was a span of 13 bases. CDR3 loop: CASSFIRGGGNTIYF. For the CDR3, the DNA is TGTGCCAGCAGTTTCATCAGGGGTGGCGGAAACACCATATATTTT.

This clonotype was counted ten times or more. This chain uses TRBV7-2 with TRBJ1-2, with 10 bases aligning to TRBD1. CDR1 is SGHTA, CDR2 FQGNSA, per germline. This CDR3 has 17 residues. J gave up 4 bases and V 0 bases, and 8 bases lay outside the gene matches. CDR3 residues: CASSLARQGASLYGYTF. The CDR3 DNA reads TGTGCCAGCAGCTTAGCGCGACAGGGGGCGTCCCTCTATGGCTACACCTTC.

This clonotype showed up just a few times. CDR3 amino acids: CASSLGGAYGNQPQHF. DNA for the CDR3: TGTGCCAGCAGTTTAGGGGGGGCCTACGGCAATCAGCCCCAGCATTTT. The chain joins TRBV12-3 or TRBV12-4 to TRBJ1-5; TRBD1 might be the D (6 bases). The CDR3 sequence is 16 residues long. V was trimmed by 1 base and J by 2 bases, leaving 12 bases between them.

The gene calls are TRBV18 and TRBJ2-5, with TRBD2 matching 10 bases. Looked up from germline, CDR1 is KGHSH and CDR2 is LQKENI. The CDR3 loop spans 21 amino acids. The ends lost 2 bases at V and 1 base at J; junction bases unmatched: 19. CDR3 DNA: TGTGCCAGCTCACCAAATCAGGGGACAGGACTAGCGGAGCTGGGCCAAGAGACCCAGTACTTC. Translation: CASSPNQGTGLAELGQETQYF. Drawing the rest from reference TRBV18 and TRBJ2-5, the complete variable domain is NAGVMQNPRHLVRRRGQEARLRCSPMKGHSHVYWYRQLPEEGLKFMVYLQKENIIDESGMPKERFSAEFPKEGPSILRIQQVVRGDSAAYFCASSPNQGTGLAELGQETQYFGPGTRLLVL.